This is a list of T cell receptor beta chains from one sample in a study of response to subunit inactivated influenza vaccine. TCRdb re-called the RT-PCR reads through MiXCR, storing one row per CDR3 protein. The sample has over 400,000 distinct CDR3 sequences; roughly 13% are singletons. This specimen consisted of PBMCs from blood, obtained more than 35 days after vaccination. The source of these receptors is a man aged 50-60 years who received an inactivated influenza vaccine. Both conserved end residues are part of each CDR3. The D gene is left open where the match is weak. Some rows mark clone size as missing; the rest say once, few, many or name a class of expanded clone.

D,size,J,V,DNA,CDR3
TRBD2,NA,TRBJ2-7,TRBV5-1,TGCGCCAGCAGCTTTACGGCCCTAAAGCGGGAGAGCTCCTACGAGCAGTACTTC,CASSFTALKRESSYEQYF
NA,NA,TRBJ2-1,TRBV6-2/TRBV6-3,TGTGCCAGCATTCGGGCAGGCCCATTCAATGAGCAGTTCTTC,CASIRAGPFNEQFF
TRBD2,NA,TRBJ2-3,TRBV7-3,TGTGCCAGCAGCCGTGGGACTAGCGGGAGTGTGACAGATACGCAGTATTTT,CASSRGTSGSVTDTQYF
NA,once,TRBJ2-3,TRBV14,TGTGCCAGCAGCCAAGAGCTTCGTAGGGGGGGTACGCAGTATTTT,CASSQELRRGGTQYF
TRBD1,many,TRBJ2-2,TRBV10-3,TGTGCCACTGGGCAGACAGGGGACCGCACCGGGGAGCTGTTTTTT,CATGQTGDRTGELFF
NA,many,TRBJ1-2,TRBV24-1,TGTGCCACCAGTGAGCGGGACCATGGCTACACCTTC,CATSERDHGYTF
NA,NA,TRBJ2-3,TRBV15,TGTGCCACCAAGACGGGAATCACAGATACGCAGTATTTT,CATKTGITDTQYF
NA,few,TRBJ2-3,TRBV7-2,TGTGCCAGCAGCCGAGGAGGGGGTACGCAGTATTTT,CASSRGGGTQYF
NA,NA,TRBJ2-1,TRBV28,TGTGCCAGCAGCCATTCCCCCTCCTCCTTGGGTTACAATGAGCAGTTCTTC,CASSHSPSSLGYNEQFF
NA,few,TRBJ1-4,TRBV5-1,TGCGCCAGCAGCTTGGAACAGACAGAAAAACTGTTTTTT,CASSLEQTEKLFF
NA,NA,TRBJ2-1,TRBV27,TGTGCCAGCAGTTTAACTCTAGGAGGTGAGCAGTTCTTC,CASSLTLGGEQFF
TRBD1,few,TRBJ2-1,TRBV6-5,TGTGCCAGCAGTTTCCGGACAGGGAAGGCACATGAGCAGTTCTTC,CASSFRTGKAHEQFF
TRBD2,few,TRBJ2-1,TRBV7-9,TGTGCCAGCAGCATCAATGGTGGGGCGGGAGGACTCAATGAGCAGTTCTTC,CASSINGGAGGLNEQFF
NA,NA,TRBJ2-3,TRBV7-9,TGTGCCAGCAGCTTAGGGGACCGTGCTACGCAGTATTTT,CASSLGDRATQYF
NA,NA,TRBJ1-1,TRBV10-3,TGTGCCATCAGTGAGGGGGCTGAAGCTTTCTTT,CAISEGAEAFF
NA,NA,TRBJ2-3,TRBV5-1,TGCGCCAGCAGCTTGGAACGGATCGGCACAGATACGCAGTATTTT,CASSLERIGTDTQYF
TRBD1,NA,TRBJ2-3,TRBV7-2,TGTGCCAGCAGCTTCGGGACAGGATCAGATACGCAGTATTTT,CASSFGTGSDTQYF
NA,many,TRBJ1-4,TRBV5-1,TGCGCCAGCAGCTTAACGGCCGGGGCTAATGAAAAACTGTTTTTT,CASSLTAGANEKLFF
TRBD1,few,TRBJ2-3,TRBV5-1,TGCGCCAGCTCTTTACACCGGGACAGAAAAAGCACAGATACGCAGTATTTT,CASSLHRDRKSTDTQYF
NA,few,TRBJ2-3,TRBV20-1,TGCAGTGCTAGGGGATTAGCTGTTGGCACAGATACGCAGTATTTT,CSARGLAVGTDTQYF
TRBD1,many,TRBJ2-2,TRBV5-1,TGCGCCAGCAGCACGGGAGCCGGGACAGGGATCGGGGAGCTGTTTTTT,CASSTGAGTGIGELFF
TRBD2,NA,TRBJ2-7,TRBV6-2/TRBV6-3,TGTGCCAGCACCGTAACAAGCGGGGCCTACGAGCAGTACTTC,CASTVTSGAYEQYF
TRBD1,few,TRBJ2-7,TRBV5-1,TGCGCCAGCAGCCCGATGACAGGGGGGTCGCTCGAGCAGTACTTC,CASSPMTGGSLEQYF
NA,NA,TRBJ2-1,TRBV20-1,TGCAGTGCTGGGACCACACAGGGTCGGGGCCGTGAGCAGTTCTTC,CSAGTTQGRGREQFF
NA,NA,TRBJ2-5,TRBV7-8,TGTGCCAGCAACCCAAGGCGGCTAGCGCCCCACCAAGAGACCCAGTACTTC,CASNPRRLAPHQETQYF
NA,many,TRBJ1-1,TRBV4-2,TGTGCCAGCAGCCGAGGACAAAGCATGAACACTGAAGCTTTCTTT,CASSRGQSMNTEAFF
TRBD2,few,TRBJ2-3,TRBV27,TGTGCCAGCACTCCACTAGCGGGGGGGTTGGATACGCAGTATTTT,CASTPLAGGLDTQYF
TRBD2,NA,TRBJ2-3,TRBV5-1,TGCGCCAGCAGCTTCCCCCTCCTAGCGGGTTCAACCCCTTCCACAGATACGCAGTATTTT,CASSFPLLAGSTPSTDTQYF
TRBD1,NA,TRBJ2-7,TRBV7-2,TGTGCCAGCAGCTCCCTGGGCAGGGGGAACAGTGAGCAGTACTTC,CASSSLGRGNSEQYF
TRBD2,NA,TRBJ2-5,TRBV5-1,TGCGCCAGCAGCCAAGGACTAGCGGGGGTACAAGAGACCCAGTACTTC,CASSQGLAGVQETQYF
TRBD2,NA,TRBJ2-1,TRBV9,TGTGCCAGCAGCCCTTGGACTAGCGGGAGCTCCTACAATGAGCAGTTCTTC,CASSPWTSGSSYNEQFF
TRBD1,NA,TRBJ2-5,TRBV7-8,TGTGCCAGCAGCCTCGGGACAGGATTCCAAGAGACCCAGTACTTC,CASSLGTGFQETQYF
NA,NA,TRBJ2-3,TRBV4-3,TGCGCCAGCAGCCAAGACTATGCCACAGATACGCAGTATTTT,CASSQDYATDTQYF
NA,NA,TRBJ1-4,TRBV29-1,TGCAACCCGAATGAAAAACTGTTTTTT,CNPNEKLFF
NA,NA,TRBJ2-3,TRBV6-6,TGTGCCAGCAGTTGGCAGGCAGATACGCAGTATTTT,CASSWQADTQYF
TRBD2,NA,TRBJ2-3,TRBV20-1,TGCAGTGCTAGTCCGACTAGCGGGGGACCCACAGATACGCAGTATTTT,CSASPTSGGPTDTQYF
TRBD2,few,TRBJ2-3,TRBV20-1,TGCAGTGCCCCACCACCGGGACTAGCGCTCAGGGGGACGCAGTATTTT,CSAPPPGLALRGTQYF
NA,few,TRBJ2-5,TRBV11-2,TGTGCCAGCAGCTTAGTGTCTCGGACAGTTTTCCGGGAGACCCAGTACTTC,CASSLVSRTVFRETQYF
NA,few,TRBJ1-6,TRBV9,TGTGCCAGCAGCGTAGCTCCAGGGATTGACCCCTCCTATAATTCACCCCTCCACTTT,CASSVAPGIDPSYNSPLHF
TRBD2,many,TRBJ2-3,TRBV7-2,TGTGCCAGCAGCTTACTAGCGGCTGGGTCAGATACGCAGTATTTT,CASSLLAAGSDTQYF
NA,NA,TRBJ2-7,TRBV4-3,TGCGCCAGCAGCCAAGATTTGGGGGGTGGGTACGAGCAGTACTTC,CASSQDLGGGYEQYF
TRBD2,NA,TRBJ2-7,TRBV29-1,TGCAGCGTGGTTAGCGGGCCCAGCGAGCAGTACTTC,CSVVSGPSEQYF
NA,NA,TRBJ2-7,TRBV20-1,TGCAGTGCTAGAGATAAGGACAGATCCTACGAGCAGTACTTC,CSARDKDRSYEQYF
TRBD1,NA,TRBJ2-1,TRBV5-1,TGCGCCAGCAGCCCGGGACAGGGGGTCAACAATGAGCAGTTCTTC,CASSPGQGVNNEQFF
TRBD2,NA,TRBJ2-7,TRBV20-1,TGCAGTACTAGCGGGAGGGACTACGAGCAGTACTTC,CSTSGRDYEQYF
TRBD2,many,TRBJ2-2,TRBV20-1,TGCAGTGCTTTTGCGGGGGTCGTTCTGGGCGGGGAGCTGTTTTTT,CSAFAGVVLGGELFF